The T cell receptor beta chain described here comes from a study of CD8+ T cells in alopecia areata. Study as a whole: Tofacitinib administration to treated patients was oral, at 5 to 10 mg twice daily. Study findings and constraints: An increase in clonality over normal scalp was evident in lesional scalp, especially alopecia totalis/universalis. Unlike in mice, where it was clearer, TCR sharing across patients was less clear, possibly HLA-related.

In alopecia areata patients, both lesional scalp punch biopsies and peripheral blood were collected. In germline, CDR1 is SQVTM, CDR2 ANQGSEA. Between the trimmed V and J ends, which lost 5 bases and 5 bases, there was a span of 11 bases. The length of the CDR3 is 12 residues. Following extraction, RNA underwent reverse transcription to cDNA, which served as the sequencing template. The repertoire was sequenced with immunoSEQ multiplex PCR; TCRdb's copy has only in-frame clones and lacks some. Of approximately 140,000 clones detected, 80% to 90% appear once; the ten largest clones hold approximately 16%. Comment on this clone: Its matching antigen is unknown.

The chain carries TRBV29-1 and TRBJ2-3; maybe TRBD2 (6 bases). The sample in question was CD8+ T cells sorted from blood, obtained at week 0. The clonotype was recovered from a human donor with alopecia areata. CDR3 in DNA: TGCAGCGTTCGCCGGGAGCAAGATACGCAGTATTTT. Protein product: CSVRREQDTQYF.